This TCR beta chain originates from a study of OX40 agonist ivuxolimab in advanced cancers. Study-wide context: In this trial design, patients received ivuxolimab intravenously at 0.01 to 10 mg/kg every 2 weeks.

V shed 2 bases, J shed 5 bases, and the junction held 8 bases outside the gene matches. The CDR3 contains 16 residues. Germline assignment: CDR1 MNHNS and CDR2 SASEGT. This clone was observed a few times. Its matching antigen is unknown. Exclusion applied to patients with autoimmune disease history or systemic immunosuppression. Researchers took blood at baseline, on cycle 4 day 1, and on cycle 7 day 1. Broader study findings: Fewer expanded clones were found on average in CD4+ than in CD8+ T cells.

Method: immunoSEQ multiplex PCR; TCRdb's copy keeps in-frame clones and lacks some. Of 7,000 to 9,500 clones listed, 65% to 70% are singletons. The V call is TRBV6-1, the J call TRBJ2-2; 7 bases are a match to TRBD2. The source of this sequence is an adult with an advanced solid tumor such as melanoma, head and neck, liver or kidney cancer. Source: CD4+ or CD8+ T cells sorted from blood, taken in a trial of the OX40 agonist ivuxolimab. The CDR3 here is CASSELAGDRTGELFF. DNA of the CDR3: TGTGCCAGCAGTGAATTGGCGGGAGATCGGACCGGGGAGCTGTTTTTT.